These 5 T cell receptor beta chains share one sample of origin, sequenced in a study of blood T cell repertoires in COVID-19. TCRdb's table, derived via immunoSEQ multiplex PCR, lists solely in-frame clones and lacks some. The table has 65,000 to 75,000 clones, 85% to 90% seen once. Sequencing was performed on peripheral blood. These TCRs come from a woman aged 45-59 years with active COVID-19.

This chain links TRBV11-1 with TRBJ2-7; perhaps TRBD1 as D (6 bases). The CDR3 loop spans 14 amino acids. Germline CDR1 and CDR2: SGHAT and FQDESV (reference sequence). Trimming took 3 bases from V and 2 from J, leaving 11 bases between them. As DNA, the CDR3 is TGTGCCAGCAGCTTTTTGGCAGGGGCCTACGAGCAGTACTTC. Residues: CASSFLAGAYEQYF.

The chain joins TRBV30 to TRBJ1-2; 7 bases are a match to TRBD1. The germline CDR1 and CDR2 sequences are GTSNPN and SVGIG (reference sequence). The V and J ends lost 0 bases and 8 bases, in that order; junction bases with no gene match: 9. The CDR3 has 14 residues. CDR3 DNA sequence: TGTGCCTGGAGTGTAACAGGGGCATCCATGGGCTACACCTTC. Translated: CAWSVTGASMGYTF.

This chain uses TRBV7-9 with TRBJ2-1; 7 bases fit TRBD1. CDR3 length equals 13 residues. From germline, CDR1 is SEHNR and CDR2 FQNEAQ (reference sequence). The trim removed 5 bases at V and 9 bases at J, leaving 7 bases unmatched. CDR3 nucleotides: TGTGCCAGCAGCGCAGGGACAGTCGGTGAGCAGTTCTTC. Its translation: CASSAGTVGEQFF.

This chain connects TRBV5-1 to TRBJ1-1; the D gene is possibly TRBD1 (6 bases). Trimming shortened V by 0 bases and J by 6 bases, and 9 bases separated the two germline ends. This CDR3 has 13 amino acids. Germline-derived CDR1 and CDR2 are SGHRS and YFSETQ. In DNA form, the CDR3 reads TGCGCCAGCAGCTTGGGGGCAGGGGCTGAAGCTTTCTTT. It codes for CASSLGAGAEAFF.

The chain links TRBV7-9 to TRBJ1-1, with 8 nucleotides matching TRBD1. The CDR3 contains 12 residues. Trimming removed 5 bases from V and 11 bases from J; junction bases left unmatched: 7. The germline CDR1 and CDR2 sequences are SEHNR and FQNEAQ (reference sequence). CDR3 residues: CASSPTGVGAFF. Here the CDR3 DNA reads TGTGCCAGCAGCCCGACAGGGGTCGGCGCTTTCTTT.